Listed here are 7 T cell receptor beta chains from one sample, sequenced in a study of T cell responses to AZD1222 COVID-19 vaccine. The data were produced by immunoSEQ multiplex PCR, yet TCRdb's version contains in-frame clones alone and is incomplete. The sample has about 160,000 clones; 80% to 95% are singletons. The specimen was peripheral blood, collected 28 days after the second AZD1222 dose. Receptors originate from an adult who received the AZD1222 COVID-19 vaccine.

This sequence joins TRBV9 and TRBJ1-1; D gene uncertain. Germline CDR1 SGDLS, CDR2 YYNGEE. V lost 0 bases, J lost 0 bases, and 6 bases lay in between. This CDR3 is built from 14 residues. Written as DNA, the CDR3 is TGTGCCAGCAGCGTAGAAGGGATGAACACTGAAGCTTTCTTT. It is translated as CASSVEGMNTEAFF. The full variable domain, in which reference TRBV9 and TRBJ1-1 provide the parts outside the CDR3, is DSGVTQTPKHLITATGQRVTLRCSPRSGDLSVYWYQQSLDQGLQFLIQYYNGEERAKGNILERFSAQQFPDLHSELNLSSLELGDSALYFCASSVEGMNTEAFFGQGTRLTVV.

The chain links TRBV5-1 to TRBJ1-6; D is perhaps TRBD1 (6 bases). Trimming stripped 1 base from V and 8 bases from J, with 13 bases between. This CDR3 is 15 amino acids long. In germline, CDR1 is SGHRS, CDR2 YFSETQ. This chain's CDR3 is CASSLLQGLDSPLHF. As DNA, the CDR3 is TGCGCCAGCAGCTTGTTACAGGGCTTGGATTCACCCCTCCACTTT. Full variable domain (missing parts from reference TRBV5-1 and TRBJ1-6): KAGVTQTPRYLIKTRGQQVTLSCSPISGHRSVSWYQQTPGQGLQFLFEYFSETQRNKGNFPGRFSGRQFSNSRSEMNVSTLELGDSALYLCASSLLQGLDSPLHFGNGTRLTVT.

V is TRBV21-1 and J is TRBJ2-7. TRBV21-1 is shown as a pseudogene. The CDR3 totals 11 residues. Here the CDR3 DNA reads TGTGCCAGCAGCAGGGGTAACGAGCAGTACTTC. It codes for CASSRGNEQYF.

This clone was seen more than once but under ten times. The genes are TRBV9 and TRBJ2-7, with 15 bases lining up with TRBD2. With 4 bases clipped from V and 3 bases from J, the junction kept 5 bases outside the gene matches. The CDR3 covers 16 residues. CDR1 is SGDLS, CDR2 YYNGEE, per germline. CDR3 residues: CASSPGLAGGNYEQYF. The CDR3 region has the DNA TGTGCCAGCAGCCCGGGACTAGCGGGAGGCAACTACGAGCAGTACTTC. Looking up the rest from reference TRBV9 and TRBJ2-7 gives the full variable domain: DSGVTQTPKHLITATGQRVTLRCSPRSGDLSVYWYQQSLDQGLQFLIQYYNGEERAKGNILERFSAQQFPDLHSELNLSSLELGDSALYFCASSPGLAGGNYEQYFGPGTRLTVT.

CDR3 nucleotides: TGTGCCAGCAGCTTACAAGGGACTAGCGGCACCGGGGAGCTGTTTTTT. Residues: CASSLQGTSGTGELFF. The chain links TRBV7-9 to TRBJ2-2; 11 positions agree with TRBD2. The CDR3 is 16 residues long. Germline values: CDR1 SEHNR, CDR2 FQNEAQ (reference sequence). The J segment lost 4 bases and the V segment lost 2 bases, leaving 3 bases of the junction unmatched.

This chain links TRBV6-1 with TRBJ2-3; a possible D gene is TRBD2 (6 bases). The germline gives CDR1 MNHNS, CDR2 SASEGT. This CDR3 contains 15 residues. The V and J ends lost 2 bases and 0 bases respectively, with 9 bases between them. CDR3 coding DNA: TGTGCCAGCAGTGAACTAGCGCCTAGCACAGATACGCAGTATTTT. Protein sequence: CASSELAPSTDTQYF.

The chain combines TRBV10-2 with TRBJ2-5; possibly TRBD2 for D (6 bases). The CDR3 covers 14 residues. Trimming took 8 bases from V and 2 from J, leaving 15 bases between them. Germline-derived CDR1 and CDR2 are WSHSY and SAAADI. The CDR3 nucleotides are TGCGCCAGCGCGCCGGGACTGATACAAGAGACCCAGTACTTC. Translated: CASAPGLIQETQYF.